This entry is about one T cell receptor beta chain. Its target is unknown. The sample comes from a study of cytomegalovirus exposure and HLA in healthy donors. Findings of the study overall: Both high specificity and high sensitivity reportedly marked the classifier's diagnosis of cytomegalovirus status. A later analysis found TCR association rates differed by HLA locus, highest for DRB1 and lowest for HLA-C.

In the PCR, 60 Vbeta and 13 Jbeta primers were used. The repertoire was sequenced with immunoSEQ multiplex PCR; TCRdb's copy has only in-frame clones and lacks some. This table holds approximately 120,000 clones. The ends lost 5 bases at V and 6 bases at J; junction bases unmatched: 15. Germline CDR1 and CDR2: SGHVS and FQNEAQ. CDR3 length equals 16 residues. This receptor was obtained from a woman aged 60 to 75 in good health and CMV-seronegative. This chain links TRBV7-8 with TRBJ1-1; 7 bases are a match to TRBD1. Input material: PBMCs. The CDR3 DNA is TGTGCCAGCAGCCTTAGGTCAGGGGGGATAATCCCTGAAGCTTTCTTT. Protein: CASSLRSGGIIPEAFF.